This entry lists 27 T cell receptor beta chains sequenced from one sample in a study of blood T cell repertoires in COVID-19. TCRdb's table, derived via immunoSEQ multiplex PCR, lists solely in-frame clones and lacks some. This sample has 100,000 to 150,000 clones, with about 88% found just once. The sample comprised peripheral blood. The origin of the receptors is a woman of 80 years or more with acute or convalescent COVID-19.

The genes are TRBV4-1 and TRBJ2-4; D is possibly TRBD1 (5 bases). Germline V CDR1 and CDR2: MGHRA, YSYEKL. This CDR3 is 15 amino acids long. Trimming removed 1 base from V and 2 bases from J, with 9 bases in between. CDR3 nucleotides: TGCGCCAGCAGCCAAGTAGGGGTATCCAAAAACATTCAGTACTTC. It is translated as CASSQVGVSKNIQYF.

The chain couples TRBV6-2 or TRBV6-3 to TRBJ1-3; 7 bases map to TRBD1. Germline lookup yields CDR1 MNHEY and CDR2 SVGEGT. CDR3 length: 17 residues. V lost 5 bases to trimming and J lost 4 bases; unmatched junction nucleotides: 14. CDR3 coding DNA: TGTGCCAGCAGTCCCCCTCGAGGACAGGTCGGCGGAAACACCATATATTTT. Translating it yields CASSPPRGQVGGNTIYF.

J is TRBJ1-1 and V is TRBV5-5; no clear D. Trimming pared 3 bases from V and 3 bases from J, leaving 9 bases between. In germline, CDR1 is SGHKS, CDR2 YYEKEE (reference sequence). The CDR3 is 13 amino acids. CDR3 sequence (DNA): TGTGCCAGCAGCTACAGAATCGACACTGAAGCTTTCTTT. Translation: CASSYRIDTEAFF.

The chain employs TRBV6-5 and TRBJ2-7, with D perhaps matching TRBD1 (6 bases). Trimming shortened V by 0 bases and J by 0 bases, and 6 bases separated the two germline ends. The CDR3 totals 14 residues. Germline loops: CDR1 MNHEY, CDR2 SVGAGI. The CDR3 spells CASSYSDSSYEQYF. The DNA of the CDR3 is TGTGCCAGCAGTTACTCGGACAGCTCCTACGAGCAGTACTTC.

This clone was observed a single time. The rearrangement uses TRBV2 and TRBJ1-5, with TRBD1 matching 7 bases. In germline, CDR1 is SNHLY, CDR2 FYNNEI. The CDR3 runs 16 residues. Trimming cost V 1 base and J 2 bases; bases outside gene matches: 5. CDR3 sequence: CASSEEAGGGNQPQHF. CDR3 in DNA: TGTGCCAGCAGTGAAGAGGCAGGGGGTGGCAATCAGCCCCAGCATTTT.

This chain joins TRBV5-5 and TRBJ1-1, with a possible D match to TRBD1 (5 bases). V dropped 4 bases and J dropped 0 bases, with 13 bases sitting between them. The CDR3 spans 15 residues. Germline CDR1 reads SGHKS; CDR2 reads YYEKEE (reference sequence). Here the CDR3 DNA reads TGTGCCAGCAGCCGCAGGACGGACATGAACACTGAAGCTTTCTTT. This encodes CASSRRTDMNTEAFF.

The CDR3 DNA follows: TGTGCCAGCTCACCAGGGGCAGTATCCGGCTACACCTTC. Residues: CASSPGAVSGYTF. The V call is TRBV18, the J call TRBJ1-2; possibly TRBD1 for D (5 bases). The CDR3 is made up of 13 amino acids. The ends were cut back, 2 bases at V and 8 bases at J, with 12 bases in the middle. Germline CDR1 is KGHSH and CDR2 is LQKENI.

This chain joins TRBV6-1 and TRBJ1-4; a possible D gene is TRBD1 (6 bases). V shed 0 bases and J shed 7 bases, with 18 bases lying between them. Germline CDR1 reads MNHNS; CDR2 reads SASEGT. The CDR3 is made up of 17 amino acids. The CDR3 DNA sequence: TGTGCCAGCAGTGAAGCGCTTCGGGGCAGGGGAGTTGAAAAACTGTTTTTT. Its translation is CASSEALRGRGVEKLFF.

The chain carries TRBV4-1 and TRBJ2-3, with 8 bases matching TRBD2. Trimming removed 5 bases from V and 5 bases from J; junction bases left unmatched: 12. The CDR3 is 16 amino acids. Germline CDR1 MGHRA, CDR2 YSYEKL. The CDR3 bases are TGCGCCAGCAGCAAACTCCCGGGACTAGGTATAGATACGCAGTATTTT. Protein: CASSKLPGLGIDTQYF.

This chain connects TRBV4-3 to TRBJ1-6; perhaps TRBD1 as D (6 bases). Trimming removed 0 bases at V and 14 bases at J, with 17 bases between. Per germline, CDR1 LGHNA and CDR2 YSLEER. CDR3 size: 15 residues. CDR3 amino acids: CASSQDITASGALHF. The CDR3 bases are TGCGCCAGCAGCCAAGATATAACGGCCTCAGGGGCCCTCCACTTT.

The V and J genes are TRBV30 and TRBJ2-4; 8 positions agree with TRBD1. After removal of 6 bases from V and 7 bases from J, the junction contained 5 bases not matched to a gene. The germline gives CDR1 GTSNPN, CDR2 SVGIG (reference sequence). The CDR3 runs 12 residues. The CDR3 nucleotides read TGTGCCTGCCATGGACAGGGTAACATTCAGTACTTC. Translation gives CACHGQGNIQYF.

V and J are TRBV27 and TRBJ1-5, with 7 bases that match TRBD1. The CDR3 extends over 15 amino acids. CDR1 MNHEY and CDR2 SMNVEV come from the germline V gene (reference sequence). Germline trimming cut 6 bases from V and 5 bases from J; bases unmatched to any gene: 10. CDR3 loop: CASSPDRVSDQPQHF. In DNA, the CDR3 is TGTGCCAGCAGCCCTGACAGGGTGAGTGATCAGCCCCAGCATTTT.

The chain recombines TRBV7-9 with TRBJ2-3, with D uncertain. The CDR3 contains 13 residues. V lost 2 bases and J lost 4, with 7 bases in between. Germline loops: CDR1 SEHNR, CDR2 FQNEAQ (reference sequence). The CDR3 loop reads CASSLSSADTQYF. In nucleotides, the CDR3 is TGTGCCAGCAGCTTATCGTCCGCAGATACGCAGTATTTT.

This rearrangement joins TRBV18 to TRBJ2-7; 8 nucleotides match TRBD2. Germline trimming cut 0 bases from V and 4 bases from J; bases unmatched to any gene: 5. The CDR3 covers 15 residues. CDR1 is KGHSH and CDR2 is LQKENI in the germline V gene. CDR3 sequence: CASSPPLAGKYEQYF. In nucleotides, the CDR3 is TGTGCCAGCTCACCACCCTTAGCGGGGAAATACGAGCAGTACTTC.

V gene TRBV19 combines with J gene TRBJ1-4, with D maybe TRBD1 (6 bases). The V and J ends lost 7 bases and 5 bases respectively, with 17 bases between them. Germline V lookup: CDR1 LNHDA, CDR2 SQIVND (reference sequence). This CDR3 has 15 residues. The CDR3 DNA follows: TGTGCCAGTAACACGGATCGGGGGGCGAATGAAAAACTGTTTTTT. As protein: CASNTDRGANEKLFF.

The gene calls are TRBV5-1 and TRBJ2-7; TRBD1 agrees at 11 bases. The germline gives CDR1 SGHRS, CDR2 YFSETQ. V gave up 3 bases and J gave up 2 bases; unmatched junction bases: 7. The CDR3 has 16 amino acids. The CDR3: CASSSLPGQGAYEQYF. CDR3 DNA: TGCGCCAGCAGCTCGCTCCCGGGACAGGGGGCCTACGAGCAGTACTTC. The full variable domain, with the rest looked up from reference TRBV5-1 and TRBJ2-7, is KAGVTQTPRYLIKTRGQQVTLSCSPISGHRSVSWYQQTPGQGLQFLFEYFSETQRNKGNFPGRFSGRQFSNSRSEMNVSTLELGDSALYLCASSSLPGQGAYEQYFGPGTRLTVT.

This sequence joins TRBV6-2 or TRBV6-3 and TRBJ1-2; perhaps TRBD1 as D (5 bases). Germline V lookup: CDR1 MNHEY, CDR2 SVGEGT. The CDR3 is made up of 13 amino acids. Trimming took off 2 bases at V and 8 bases at J, with 12 bases between the two ends. CDR3 DNA: TGTGCCAGCAGTTACCAGGGAACGTGGGGCTACACCTTC. Translation gives CASSYQGTWGYTF.

The chain joins TRBV4-3 to TRBJ2-2; the D gene is possibly TRBD1 (6 bases). CDR3 length: 16 residues. Germline CDR1 is LGHNA and CDR2 is YSLEER. Trimming removed 0 bases at V and 7 bases at J, with 15 bases between. This chain's CDR3 is CASSQDGTGSIGELFF. The CDR3 nucleotides are TGCGCCAGCAGCCAAGATGGAACAGGGTCGATCGGGGAGCTGTTTTTT.

The chain couples TRBV6-5 to TRBJ2-7, with 10 positions matching TRBD1. After removal of 5 bases from V and 3 bases from J, the junction contained 7 bases not matched to a gene. This CDR3 spans 15 amino acids. Germline CDR1 MNHEY, CDR2 SVGAGI. For the CDR3, the DNA is TGTGCCAGCAGTCCCCGGACAGGGGGTAACTACGAGCAGTACTTC. This sequence encodes CASSPRTGGNYEQYF.

The CDR3 protein is CASSLAARGEDYGYTF. The CDR3 nucleotides read TGCGCCAGCAGCTTAGCGGCCAGGGGAGAGGACTATGGCTACACCTTC. The chain combines TRBV5-1 with TRBJ1-2, with D possibly being TRBD1 (6 bases). The CDR3 loop spans 16 amino acids. Germline V gene sequence: CDR1 SGHRS, CDR2 YFSETQ. V lost 2 bases and J lost 3, with 17 bases in between.

For the CDR3, the DNA is TGCAGCGTTGTGACTAGCGGGGATACGCAGTATTTT. Its protein product is CSVVTSGDTQYF. This rearrangement joins TRBV29-1 to TRBJ2-3; 10 positions match TRBD2. The CDR3 is 12 residues long. With V trimmed by 4 bases and J by 6 bases, 1 base remained unmatched. The germline CDR1 and CDR2 sequences are SQVTM and ANQGSEA.

The DNA for the CDR3 is TGTGCCAGCAGCCCAAATATGGGAACAGGGAGTACCTACAATGAGCAGTTCTTC. Translation: CASSPNMGTGSTYNEQFF. The gene calls are TRBV7-6 and TRBJ2-1; D possibly corresponds to TRBD1 (6 bases). The germline V gene encodes CDR1 SGHVS and CDR2 FNYEAQ. The V and J ends lost 5 bases and 2 bases respectively, with 22 bases between them. CDR3 size: 18 residues.

The rearrangement joins TRBV19 to TRBJ2-1; the D gene is possibly TRBD2 (5 bases). V was trimmed by 10 bases and J by 7 bases, leaving 17 bases between them. There are 13 residues in the CDR3. The germline CDR1 and CDR2 sequences are LNHDA and SQIVND (reference sequence). This chain's CDR3 is CATGLNGFNEQFF. The CDR3, as DNA: TGTGCCACCGGACTCAACGGGTTTAATGAGCAGTTCTTC.

The V gene is TRBV4-1, the J gene TRBJ2-3; 8 nucleotides match TRBD1. The CDR3 consists of 14 residues. The germline V gene has CDR1 MGHRA and CDR2 YSYEKL. The ends lost 5 bases at V and 3 bases at J; junction bases unmatched: 4. CDR3 DNA sequence: TGCGCCAGCAGCGGACAGGGTTTTACAGATACGCAGTATTTT. Translating gives CASSGQGFTDTQYF.

This chain uses TRBV25-1 with TRBJ1-4, with D unresolved. The length of the CDR3 is 13 residues. CDR1 is MGHDK and CDR2 is SYGVNS in the germline V gene. Trimming shortened V by 10 bases and J by 3 bases, and 12 bases separated the two germline ends. The CDR3 nucleotides are TGTGCCATCCAGGACTGGGCTAATGAAAAACTGTTTTTT. This encodes CAIQDWANEKLFF.

This clone appeared a few times. This sequence joins TRBV6-5 and TRBJ1-4; D remains unclear. Germline CDR1 is MNHEY and CDR2 is SVGAGI. The CDR3 has 13 residues. V was trimmed by 10 bases and J by 7 bases, leaving 16 bases between them. This CDR3 is CATERVRGEKLFF. The CDR3 DNA is TGTGCCACTGAGAGGGTGCGCGGTGAAAAACTGTTTTTT.

The chain recombines TRBV30 with TRBJ1-2; 9 bases are a match to TRBD1. The CDR3 loop spans 15 amino acids. The germline gives CDR1 GTSNPN, CDR2 SVGIG (reference sequence). Unmatched junction bases numbered 7, after V lost 1 base and J lost 4 bases. Here the CDR3 reads CAWSADRGFGYGYTF. CDR3 nucleotides: TGTGCCTGGAGTGCGGACAGGGGTTTTGGCTATGGCTACACCTTC.